Given below is one T cell receptor (beta chain) in context. Its antigen remains unidentified. The junction departs from germline at one end; a sequencing error may be responsible. The source of the PBMCs was over 8.5 ml of fresh peripheral blood. These data are taken from a study of T cells in Graves' hyperthyroidism and ophthalmopathy. CDR3 length equals 15 residues. Germline V gene sequence: CDR1 ENHRY, CDR2 SYGVKD. Study-wide findings and caveats: The blood repertoire included most of the expanded thyroid clonotypes above 0.001.

TCR beta CDR3 sequences were amplified from RNA transcripts. Initially, a first-round RT-PCR of the TCR CDR3 employed the HTBI primer set. Each CDR3 protein gets one entry after TCRdb re-called the multiplex PCR reads with MiXCR. The repertoire includes approximately 600,000 distinct CDR3 sequences, around 14% of them detected once, and around 7% sits in the top ten. J is TRBJ2-1 and V is TRBV10-3; possible D gene TRBD2, 6 bases. The receptor's source is a woman aged 18-30 years with Graves' ophthalmopathy. Material for sequencing was blood. CDR3 protein: CAVRLGERSVNEQFF. The CDR3 nucleotides read TGTGCCGTCAGACTAGGGGAGAGGTCGGTGAATGAGCAGTTCTTC.